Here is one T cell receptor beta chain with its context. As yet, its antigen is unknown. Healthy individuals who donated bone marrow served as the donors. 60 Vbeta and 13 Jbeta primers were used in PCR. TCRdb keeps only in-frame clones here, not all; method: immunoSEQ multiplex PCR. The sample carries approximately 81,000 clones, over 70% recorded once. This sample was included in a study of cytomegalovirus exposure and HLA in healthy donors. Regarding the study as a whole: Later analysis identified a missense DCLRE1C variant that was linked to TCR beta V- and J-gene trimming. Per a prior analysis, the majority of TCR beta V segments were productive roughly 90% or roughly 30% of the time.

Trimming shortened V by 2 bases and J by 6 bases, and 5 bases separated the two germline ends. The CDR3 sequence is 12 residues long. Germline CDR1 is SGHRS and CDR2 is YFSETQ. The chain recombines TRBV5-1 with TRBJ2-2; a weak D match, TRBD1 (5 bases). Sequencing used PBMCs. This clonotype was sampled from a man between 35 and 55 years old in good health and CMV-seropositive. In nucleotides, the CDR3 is TGCGCCAGCAGCTTAGGGGCCGGGGAGCTGTTTTTT. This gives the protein CASSLGAGELFF.